Each of the 22 T cell receptor beta chains below was sequenced from the same sample in a study of T cells after yellow fever vaccination. TCRdb re-called the 5' RACE reads through MiXCR, storing one row per CDR3 protein. The sample consists of some 500,000 distinct CDR3 sequences, roughly 13% of them appearing once. The sequencing here drew on PBMCs, taken on the day of the yellow fever booster vaccination. The receptors come from a man younger than 45 who received the YFV17D yellow fever vaccine.

The chain couples TRBV7-9 to TRBJ1-2; the D is unclear. The CDR3 contains 15 residues. Germline V gene data show CDR1 as SEHNR and CDR2 as FQNEAQ (reference sequence). The V and J ends lost 6 bases and 1 base respectively, with 15 bases between them. CDR3 region: CASSWTEILNYGYTF. CDR3 DNA: TGTGCCAGCAGTTGGACTGAAATTCTTAACTATGGCTACACCTTC. Based on the CDR3 plus reference TRBV7-9 and TRBJ1-2, the full variable domain is DTGVSQNPRHKITKRGQNVTFRCDPISEHNRLYWYRQTLGQGPEFLTYFQNEAQLEKSRLLSDRFSAERPKGSFSTLEIQRTEQGDSAMYLCASSWTEILNYGYTFGSGTRLTVV.

The chain uses TRBV20-1 and TRBJ1-3; the D is unclear. V was trimmed by 5 bases and J by 0 bases, leaving 14 bases between them. CDR3 length equals 15 residues. The germline gives CDR1 DFQATT, CDR2 SNEGSKA (reference sequence). The CDR3 DNA sequence: TGCAGTGCTTCCAGGAGGCGGATCTCTGGAAACACCATATATTTT. It yields the protein CSASRRRISGNTIYF.

V gene TRBV20-1 combines with J gene TRBJ2-3; the match to TRBD1 covers 7 bases. Germline assignment: CDR1 DFQATT and CDR2 SNEGSKA (reference sequence). The V segment lost 0 bases and the J segment 1 base; nucleotides outside the gene matches: 4. This CDR3 contains 15 residues. The CDR3 spells CSARDPTGGTDTQYF. CDR3 sequence (DNA): TGCAGTGCTAGAGATCCCACAGGGGGCACAGATACGCAGTATTTT.

This sequence joins TRBV20-1 and TRBJ2-3; D is unclear. From germline, CDR1 is DFQATT and CDR2 SNEGSKA (reference sequence). Trimming pared 4 bases from V and 4 bases from J, leaving 12 bases between. The CDR3 is made up of 13 amino acids. This chain's CDR3 is CSANKGTPDTQYF. The CDR3 region has the DNA TGCAGTGCTAATAAGGGTACCCCAGATACGCAGTATTTT.

This clonotype was seen a handful of times. The chain carries TRBV10-3 and TRBJ2-6; D is unresolved. V was pared by 8 bases and J by 0 bases, with 8 bases between. The CDR3 covers 14 residues. Germline lookup yields CDR1 ENHRY and CDR2 SYGVKD. DNA of the CDR3: TGTGCCATCGCTCCAGGCTCTGGGGCCAACGTCCTGACTTTC. As protein: CAIAPGSGANVLTF.

This clonotype was observed a few times. The gene calls are TRBV5-1 and TRBJ1-2; D may be TRBD1 (6 bases). The V end was cut by 4 bases, the J end by 4 bases, with 23 bases between. The CDR3 length is 17 residues. Germline V gene lookup returns CDR1 SGHRS and CDR2 YFSETQ. The CDR3 loop is CASSLDSGVPRSYGYTF. In nucleotides, the CDR3 is TGCGCCAGCAGCCTGGACAGTGGGGTCCCGAGGTCCTATGGCTACACCTTC.

The chain combines TRBV29-1 with TRBJ1-5; D gene unclear. The CDR3 runs to 13 residues. Germline assignment: CDR1 SQVTM and CDR2 ANQGSEA. Trimming left V 5 bases short and J 5 bases short, with 13 bases between. The CDR3 nucleotides are TGCAGCGTTCTGGTTGCCCGGGATCAGCCCCAGCATTTT. This translates into CSVLVARDQPQHF. The full variable domain, in which reference TRBV29-1 and TRBJ1-5 provide the parts outside the CDR3, is SAVISQKPSRDICQRGTSLTIQCQVDSQVTMMFWYRQQPGQSLTLIATANQGSEATYESGFVIDKFPISRPNLTFSTLTVSNMSPEDSSIYLCSVLVARDQPQHFGDGTRLSIL.

The chain joins TRBV6-1 to TRBJ1-1, with a weak D call TRBD1 (6 bases). Trimming stripped 7 bases from V and 4 bases from J, with 16 bases between. Germline assignment: CDR1 MNHNS and CDR2 SASEGT. There are 14 residues in the CDR3. The CDR3 DNA reads as TGTGCCAGCAACGCGCAGGGGAGTAGCACTGAAGCTTTCTTT. Translation: CASNAQGSSTEAFF.

This clonotype appeared a few times. The chain combines TRBV30 with TRBJ1-2; D unresolved. Germline values: CDR1 GTSNPN, CDR2 SVGIG (reference sequence). The CDR3 totals 10 residues. V was trimmed by 5 bases and J by 8 bases, leaving 9 bases between them. The CDR3 sequence is CAWEKVGYTF. CDR3 DNA sequence: TGTGCCTGGGAGAAAGTGGGCTACACCTTC. Looking up the rest from reference TRBV30 and TRBJ1-2 gives the full variable domain: SQTIHQWPATLVQPVGSPLSLECTVEGTSNPNLYWYRQAAGRGLQLLFYSVGIGQISSEVPQNLSASRPQDRQFILSSKKLLLSDSGFYLCAWEKVGYTFGSGTRLTVV.

The V gene is TRBV19, the J gene TRBJ1-1; no clear D gene. Trimming pared 0 bases from V and 2 bases from J, leaving 10 bases between. This CDR3 has 15 residues. Germline values: CDR1 LNHDA, CDR2 SQIVND (reference sequence). The DNA of the CDR3 is TGTGCCAGTAGTATAGATCTACTTGCAAACACTGAAGCTTTCTTT. Translated: CASSIDLLANTEAFF.

This clonotype was recorded a few times. The chain carries TRBV20-1 and TRBJ2-7; TRBD1 agrees at 9 bases. The CDR3 totals 14 residues. With 5 bases clipped from V and 4 bases from J, the junction kept 9 bases outside the gene matches. CDR1 is DFQATT and CDR2 is SNEGSKA in the germline V gene (reference sequence). The CDR3 DNA sequence: TGCAGTGCTCCACCCGGGACAGGGCGTTACGAGCAGTACTTC. Protein: CSAPPGTGRYEQYF.

This clonotype came up a few times. The rearrangement joins TRBV5-1 to TRBJ2-7; tentatively, D is TRBD1 (7 bases). The V and J ends lost 7 bases and 0 bases respectively, with 17 bases between them. Germline-derived CDR1 and CDR2 are SGHRS and YFSETQ. This CDR3 comprises 15 residues. The chain's CDR3 is CASASGGTASYEQYF. The DNA of the CDR3 is TGCGCCAGCGCCTCGGGCGGGACAGCCTCCTACGAGCAGTACTTC.

V and J are TRBV6-5 and TRBJ1-2; no clear D. The CDR3 runs to 18 residues. The V and J ends lost 0 bases and 3 bases respectively, with 20 bases between them. Germline V lookup: CDR1 MNHEY, CDR2 SVGAGI. The CDR3 DNA is TGTGCCAGCAGTTACTCACCGACGGGAGCGACCTTTGACTATGGCTACACCTTC. Protein: CASSYSPTGATFDYGYTF.

This clonotype was counted a few times. V and J are TRBV20-1 and TRBJ1-2; D uncertain. Trimming cost V 6 bases and J 8 bases, with 19 bases left between them. Germline values: CDR1 DFQATT, CDR2 SNEGSKA (reference sequence). The CDR3 totals 13 residues. In DNA form, the CDR3 reads TGCAGTGCCCAGCACCCTTTGGGAGGGGGCTACACCTTC. Translated: CSAQHPLGGGYTF.

The genes are TRBV7-3 and TRBJ2-5, with 7 nucleotides matching TRBD1. V lost 3 bases to trimming and J lost 0 bases; unmatched junction nucleotides: 10. Per germline, CDR1 SGHTA and CDR2 FQGTGA. This CDR3 is 17 amino acids long. CDR3 in amino acids: CASSLGIGTAYQETQYF. The CDR3 bases are TGTGCCAGCAGCTTGGGCATTGGGACAGCCTACCAAGAGACCCAGTACTTC.

This clonotype was seen repeatedly, ten times or more. The rearrangement joins TRBV29-1 to TRBJ2-1, with 10 positions matching TRBD2. This CDR3 spans 13 amino acids. With 7 bases clipped from V and 8 bases from J, the junction kept 8 bases outside the gene matches. CDR1 and CDR2 from the germline V gene are SQVTM and ANQGSEA. CDR3 DNA: TGCAGCGGCCGGAAGGGACTAGCGTATGAGCAGTTCTTC. As protein: CSGRKGLAYEQFF.

This sequence joins TRBV7-8 and TRBJ2-2; weak D call: TRBD1 (5 bases). This CDR3 has 14 amino acids. CDR1 is SGHVS, CDR2 FQNEAQ, per germline. The germline V and J ends were trimmed by 5 bases and 1 base, with 8 bases remaining between them. The CDR3 is CASSRTLNTGELFF. CDR3 bases: TGTGCCAGCAGCCGGACATTGAACACCGGGGAGCTGTTTTTT.

The chain links TRBV24-1 to TRBJ2-1; D is uncertain. Germline V CDR1 and CDR2: KGHDR, SFDVKD. The V end was cut by 0 bases, the J end by 6 bases, with 8 bases between. CDR3 size: 14 residues. Here the CDR3 DNA reads TGTGCCACCAGTGATTTGGGACCCCTCAATGAGCAGTTCTTC. Amino acid sequence: CATSDLGPLNEQFF.

The chain uses TRBV18 and TRBJ2-1, with TRBD1 identical over 10 bases. The CDR3 has 13 amino acids. Germline values: CDR1 KGHSH, CDR2 LQKENI. V shed 5 bases, J shed 9 bases, and the junction held 4 bases outside the gene matches. The CDR3 here is CASSEGQGSEQFF. The CDR3 bases are TGTGCCAGCTCAGAGGGACAGGGGAGTGAGCAGTTCTTC.

The rearrangement joins TRBV4-1 to TRBJ2-3; TRBD2 agrees at 14 bases. CDR1 and CDR2 (germline): MGHRA, YSYEKL. V shed 4 bases, J shed 6 bases, and the junction held 6 bases outside the gene matches. The CDR3 totals 16 residues. CDR3 sequence reads: CASSPVGLAGVDTQYF. For the CDR3, the DNA is TGCGCCAGCAGCCCCGTGGGACTAGCGGGAGTCGATACGCAGTATTTT.

This clonotype was counted between two and nine times. The gene calls are TRBV20-1 and TRBJ2-7; D unclear. CDR3 size: 16 residues. V was clipped by 2 bases and J by 2 bases, with 19 bases between them. Per germline, CDR1 DFQATT and CDR2 SNEGSKA (reference sequence). CDR3 region: CSARPRAENLPYEQYF. The CDR3, as DNA: TGCAGTGCTAGACCCCGCGCCGAGAACTTGCCCTACGAGCAGTACTTC.

This clonotype has a count of ten or more. The chain uses TRBV7-2 and TRBJ2-2; no firm D call. With 2 bases removed from V and 1 base from J, the gap between germline ends came to 8 bases. CDR3 length: 15 amino acids. The germline CDR1 and CDR2 sequences are SGHTA and FQGNSA. The CDR3 spells CASSLRGGNTGELFF. CDR3 nucleotides: TGTGCCAGCAGCTTACGTGGTGGGAACACCGGGGAGCTGTTTTTT.